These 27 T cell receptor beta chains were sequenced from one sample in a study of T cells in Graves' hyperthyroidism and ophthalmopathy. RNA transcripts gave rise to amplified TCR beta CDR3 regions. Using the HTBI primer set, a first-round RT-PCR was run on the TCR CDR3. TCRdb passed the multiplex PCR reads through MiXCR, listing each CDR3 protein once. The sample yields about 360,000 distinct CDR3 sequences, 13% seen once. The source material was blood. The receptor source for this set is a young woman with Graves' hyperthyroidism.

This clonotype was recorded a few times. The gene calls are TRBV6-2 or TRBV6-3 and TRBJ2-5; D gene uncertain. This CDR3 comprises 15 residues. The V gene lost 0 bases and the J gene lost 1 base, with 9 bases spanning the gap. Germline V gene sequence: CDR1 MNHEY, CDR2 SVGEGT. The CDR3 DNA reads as TGTGCCAGCAGTTACTCGAAGTACAGCCAAGAGACCCAGTACTTC. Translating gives CASSYSKYSQETQYF.

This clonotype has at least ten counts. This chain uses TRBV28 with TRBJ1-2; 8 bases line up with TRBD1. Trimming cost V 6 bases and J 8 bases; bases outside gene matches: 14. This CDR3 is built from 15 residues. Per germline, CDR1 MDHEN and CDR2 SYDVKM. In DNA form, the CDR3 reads TGTGCCAGCAGCCCTGAGGGGCAGGGGGCGCAGGGCTACACCTTC. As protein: CASSPEGQGAQGYTF.

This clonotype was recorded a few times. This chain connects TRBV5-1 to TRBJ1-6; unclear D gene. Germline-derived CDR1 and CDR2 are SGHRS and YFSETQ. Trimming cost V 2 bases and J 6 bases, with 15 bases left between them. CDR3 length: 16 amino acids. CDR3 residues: CASSLPVGLGNSPLHF. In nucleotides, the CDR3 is TGCGCCAGCAGCTTACCTGTTGGTTTAGGTAATTCACCCCTCCACTTT.

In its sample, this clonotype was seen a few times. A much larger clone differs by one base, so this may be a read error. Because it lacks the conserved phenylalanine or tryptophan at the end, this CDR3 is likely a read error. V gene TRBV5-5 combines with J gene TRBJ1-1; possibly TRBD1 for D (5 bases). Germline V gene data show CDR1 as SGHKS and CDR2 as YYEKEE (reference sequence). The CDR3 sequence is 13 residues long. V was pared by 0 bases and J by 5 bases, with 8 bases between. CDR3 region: CASSLGRVTEAFL. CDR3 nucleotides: TGTGCCAGCAGCTTGGGCAGGGTTACTGAAGCTTTCCTT.

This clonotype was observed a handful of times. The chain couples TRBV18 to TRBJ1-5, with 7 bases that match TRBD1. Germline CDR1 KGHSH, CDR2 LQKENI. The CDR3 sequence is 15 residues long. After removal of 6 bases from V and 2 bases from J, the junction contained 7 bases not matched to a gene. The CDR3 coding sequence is TGTGCCAGCTCCCGGAAGGGGGCCGGCAATCAGCCCCAGCATTTT. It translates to CASSRKGAGNQPQHF.

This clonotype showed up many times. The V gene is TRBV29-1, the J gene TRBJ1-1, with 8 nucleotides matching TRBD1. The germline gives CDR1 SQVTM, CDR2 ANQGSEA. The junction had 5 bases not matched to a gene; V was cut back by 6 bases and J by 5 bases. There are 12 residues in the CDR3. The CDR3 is CSVQQGGTEAFF. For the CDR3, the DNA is TGCAGCGTCCAACAGGGGGGTACTGAAGCTTTCTTT.

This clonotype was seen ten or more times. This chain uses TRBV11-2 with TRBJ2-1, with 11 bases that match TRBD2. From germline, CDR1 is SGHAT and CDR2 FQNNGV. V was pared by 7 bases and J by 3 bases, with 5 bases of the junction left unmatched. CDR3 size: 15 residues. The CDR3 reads CASNPSGRSYNEQFF. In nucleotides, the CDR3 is TGTGCCAGCAACCCTAGCGGGAGGAGCTACAATGAGCAGTTCTTC.

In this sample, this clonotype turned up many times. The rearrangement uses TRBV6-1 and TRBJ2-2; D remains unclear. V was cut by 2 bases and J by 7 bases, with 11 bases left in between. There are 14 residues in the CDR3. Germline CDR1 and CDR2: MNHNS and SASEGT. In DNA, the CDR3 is TGTGCCAGCAGTGAAAGACCCGTGAGCGGGGAGCTGTTTTTT. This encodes CASSERPVSGELFF.

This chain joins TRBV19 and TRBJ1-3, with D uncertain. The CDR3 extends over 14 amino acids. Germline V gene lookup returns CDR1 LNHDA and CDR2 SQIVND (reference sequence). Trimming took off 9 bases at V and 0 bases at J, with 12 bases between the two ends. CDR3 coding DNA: TGTGCCAGCAGCGACGGCTACTCTGGAAACACCATATATTTT. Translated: CASSDGYSGNTIYF.

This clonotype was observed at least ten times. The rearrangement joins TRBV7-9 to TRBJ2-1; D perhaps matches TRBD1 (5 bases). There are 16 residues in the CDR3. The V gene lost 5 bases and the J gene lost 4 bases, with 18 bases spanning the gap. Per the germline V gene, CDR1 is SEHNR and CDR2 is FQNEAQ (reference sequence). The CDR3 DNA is TGTGCCAGCAGCCAAATCCGACAGCCTTTTTACAATGAGCAGTTCTTC. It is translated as CASSQIRQPFYNEQFF.

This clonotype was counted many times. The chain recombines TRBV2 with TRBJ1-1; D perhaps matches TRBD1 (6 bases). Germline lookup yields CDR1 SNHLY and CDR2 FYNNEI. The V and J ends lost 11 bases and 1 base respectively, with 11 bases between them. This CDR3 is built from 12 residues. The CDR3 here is CAGGAENTEAFF. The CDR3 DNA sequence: TGTGCCGGGGGGGCTGAGAACACTGAAGCTTTCTTT.

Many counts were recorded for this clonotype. CDR3 protein: CASSAAELWVRNTIYF. DNA for the CDR3: TGTGCCAGCAGCGCAGCAGAGTTATGGGTTCGAAACACCATATATTTT. The rearrangement joins TRBV7-9 to TRBJ1-3; D gene ambiguous. V was cut by 5 bases and J by 5 bases, with 19 bases left in between. The CDR3 is 16 amino acids. In germline, CDR1 is SEHNR, CDR2 FQNEAQ (reference sequence).

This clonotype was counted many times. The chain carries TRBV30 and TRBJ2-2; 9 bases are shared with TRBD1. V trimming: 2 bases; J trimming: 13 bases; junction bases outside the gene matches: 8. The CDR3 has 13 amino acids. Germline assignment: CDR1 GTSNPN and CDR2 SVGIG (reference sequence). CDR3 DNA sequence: TGTGCCTGGAGTACGGGGACAGGGAAGGTGCTGTTTTTT. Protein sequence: CAWSTGTGKVLFF.

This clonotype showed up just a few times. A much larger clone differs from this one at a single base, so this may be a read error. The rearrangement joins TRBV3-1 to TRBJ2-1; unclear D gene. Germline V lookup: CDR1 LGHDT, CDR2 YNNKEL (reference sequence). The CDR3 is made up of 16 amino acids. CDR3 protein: CASSQATTSSYNEQLF. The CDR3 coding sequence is TGTGCCAGCAGCCAAGCTACGACATCCTCCTACAATGAGCAGCTCTTC.

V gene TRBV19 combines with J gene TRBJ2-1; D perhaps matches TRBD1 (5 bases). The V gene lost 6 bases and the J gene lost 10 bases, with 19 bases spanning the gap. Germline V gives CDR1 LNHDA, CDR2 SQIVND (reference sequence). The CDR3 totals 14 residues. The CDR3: CASRLIGASGEQFF. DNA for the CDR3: TGTGCCAGTAGGCTGATAGGGGCATCTGGGGAGCAGTTCTTC.

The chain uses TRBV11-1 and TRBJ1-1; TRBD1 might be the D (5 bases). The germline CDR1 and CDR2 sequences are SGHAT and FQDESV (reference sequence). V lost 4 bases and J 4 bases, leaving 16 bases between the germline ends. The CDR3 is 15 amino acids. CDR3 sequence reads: CASSSAGRGGTEAFF. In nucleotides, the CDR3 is TGTGCCAGCAGCTCGGCGGGACGGGGGGGCACTGAAGCTTTCTTT.

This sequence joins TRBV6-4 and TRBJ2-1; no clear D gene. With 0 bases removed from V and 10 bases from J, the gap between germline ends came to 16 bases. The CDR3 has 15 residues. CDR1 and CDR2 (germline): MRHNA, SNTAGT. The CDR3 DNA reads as TGTGCCAGCAGTGACTCCCCACAGCGCGGCCCCGAGCAGTTCTTC. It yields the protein CASSDSPQRGPEQFF.

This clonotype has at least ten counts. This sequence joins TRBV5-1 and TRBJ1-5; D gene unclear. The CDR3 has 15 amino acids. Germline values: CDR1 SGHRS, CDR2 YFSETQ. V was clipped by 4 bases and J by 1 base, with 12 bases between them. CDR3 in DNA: TGCGCCAGCAGCACCGATGGGGAGAGCAATCAGCCCCAGCATTTT. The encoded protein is CASSTDGESNQPQHF.

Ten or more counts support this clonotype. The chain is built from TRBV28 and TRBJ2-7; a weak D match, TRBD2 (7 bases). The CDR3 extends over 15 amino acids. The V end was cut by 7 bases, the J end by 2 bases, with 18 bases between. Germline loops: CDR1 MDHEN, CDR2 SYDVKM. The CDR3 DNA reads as TGTGCCAGCACCAGGGGAGGGACGGACCCCTACGAGCAGTACTTC. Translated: CASTRGGTDPYEQYF.

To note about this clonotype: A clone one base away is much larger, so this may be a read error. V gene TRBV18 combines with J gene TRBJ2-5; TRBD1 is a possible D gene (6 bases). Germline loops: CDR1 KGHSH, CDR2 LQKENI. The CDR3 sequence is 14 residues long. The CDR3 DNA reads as TGTGCCAGCTCACCACCCTCCAGGGGAGAGACCCAGTGCTTC. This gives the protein CASSPPSRGETQCF.

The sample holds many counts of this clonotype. DNA for the CDR3: TGCAGTGCTGCAGGGAACTATGGCTACACCTTC. It encodes CSAAGNYGYTF. V is TRBV20-1 and J is TRBJ1-2; D perhaps matches TRBD1 (5 bases). Germline CDR1 and CDR2: DFQATT and SNEGSKA (reference sequence). This CDR3 is built from 11 residues. Trimming removed 5 bases from V and 2 bases from J, with 6 bases in between.

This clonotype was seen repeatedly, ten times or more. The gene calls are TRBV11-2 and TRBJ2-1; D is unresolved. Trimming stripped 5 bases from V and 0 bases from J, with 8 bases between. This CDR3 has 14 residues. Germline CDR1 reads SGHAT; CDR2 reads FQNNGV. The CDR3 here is CASSPLGSYNEQFF. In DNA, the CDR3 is TGTGCCAGCAGCCCCTTGGGCTCCTACAATGAGCAGTTCTTC.

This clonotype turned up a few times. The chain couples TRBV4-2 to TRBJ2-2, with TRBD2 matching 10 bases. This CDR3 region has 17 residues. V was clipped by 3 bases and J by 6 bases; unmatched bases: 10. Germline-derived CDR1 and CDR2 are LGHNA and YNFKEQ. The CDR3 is CASSQPYRSGGAGELFF. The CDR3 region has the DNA TGTGCCAGCAGCCAGCCTTATCGGAGCGGGGGGGCCGGGGAGCTGTTTTTT.

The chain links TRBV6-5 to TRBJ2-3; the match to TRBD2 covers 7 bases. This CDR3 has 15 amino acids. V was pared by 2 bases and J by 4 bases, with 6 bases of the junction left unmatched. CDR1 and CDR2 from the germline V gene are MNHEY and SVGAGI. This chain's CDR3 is CASSYGGVRADTQYF. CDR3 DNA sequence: TGTGCCAGCAGTTACGGGGGGGTTCGGGCAGATACGCAGTATTTT.

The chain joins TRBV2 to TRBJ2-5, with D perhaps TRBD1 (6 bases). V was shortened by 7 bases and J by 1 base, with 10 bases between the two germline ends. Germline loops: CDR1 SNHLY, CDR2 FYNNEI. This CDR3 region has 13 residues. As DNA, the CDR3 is TGTGCCAGCAAGACAGGTGTCCAAGAGACCCAGTACTTC. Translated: CASKTGVQETQYF.

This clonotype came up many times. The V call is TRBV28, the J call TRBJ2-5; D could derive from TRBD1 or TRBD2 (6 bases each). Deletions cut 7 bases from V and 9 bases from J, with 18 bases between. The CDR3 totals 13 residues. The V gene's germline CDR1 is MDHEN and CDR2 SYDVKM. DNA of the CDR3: TGTGCCAGCACCCTGGGACACTGGGAGGCCCAGTACTTC. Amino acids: CASTLGHWEAQYF.

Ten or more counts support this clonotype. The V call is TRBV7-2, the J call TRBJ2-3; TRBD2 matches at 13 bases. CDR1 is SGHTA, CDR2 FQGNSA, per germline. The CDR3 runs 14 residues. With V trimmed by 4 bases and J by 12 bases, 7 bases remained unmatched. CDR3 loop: CASSSKLAGGPQYF. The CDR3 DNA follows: TGTGCCAGCAGCTCCAAACTAGCGGGAGGGCCTCAGTATTTT.